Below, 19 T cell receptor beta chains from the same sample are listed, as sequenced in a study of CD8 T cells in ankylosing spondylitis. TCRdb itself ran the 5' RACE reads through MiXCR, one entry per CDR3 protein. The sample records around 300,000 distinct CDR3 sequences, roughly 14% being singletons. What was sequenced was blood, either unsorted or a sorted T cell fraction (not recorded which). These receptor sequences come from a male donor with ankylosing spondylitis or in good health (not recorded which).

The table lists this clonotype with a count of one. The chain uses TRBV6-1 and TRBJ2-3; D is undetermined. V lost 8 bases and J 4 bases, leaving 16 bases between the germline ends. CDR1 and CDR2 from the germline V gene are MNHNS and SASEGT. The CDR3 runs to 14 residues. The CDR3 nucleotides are TGTGCCAGCCGAACGAGTGACATCCCAGATACGCAGTATTTT. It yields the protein CASRTSDIPDTQYF.

CDR3 sequence (DNA): TGCGCCAGCAGAACCCCGACAGGGGGCTACGAGCAGTACTTC. Translating it yields CASRTPTGGYEQYF. This chain joins TRBV5-1 and TRBJ2-7; 9 nucleotides agree with TRBD1. Germline loops: CDR1 SGHRS, CDR2 YFSETQ. Trimming removed 5 bases from V and 3 bases from J; junction bases left unmatched: 6. The CDR3 has 14 amino acids.

CDR3 DNA: TGTGCCAGCATTCGAGGGGGGAACACCGGGGAGCTGTTTTTT. Its translation: CASIRGGNTGELFF. V is TRBV11-2 and J is TRBJ2-2; D may be TRBD1 (6 bases). The CDR3 totals 14 residues. Per germline, CDR1 SGHAT and CDR2 FQNNGV. V dropped 7 bases and J dropped 1 base, with 10 bases sitting between them.

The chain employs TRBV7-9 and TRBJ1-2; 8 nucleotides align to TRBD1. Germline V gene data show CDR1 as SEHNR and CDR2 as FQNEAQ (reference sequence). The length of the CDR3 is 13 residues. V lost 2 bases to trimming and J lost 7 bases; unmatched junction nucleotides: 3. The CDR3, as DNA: TGTGCCAGCAGCTTACAGGGGGCTGGTGGCTACACCTTC. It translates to CASSLQGAGGYTF.

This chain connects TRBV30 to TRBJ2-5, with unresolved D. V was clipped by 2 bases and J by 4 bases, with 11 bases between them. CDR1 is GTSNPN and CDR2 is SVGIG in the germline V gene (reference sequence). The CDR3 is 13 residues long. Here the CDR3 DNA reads TGTGCCTGGAGTACCACCTTGCGAGAGACCCAGTACTTC. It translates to CAWSTTLRETQYF.

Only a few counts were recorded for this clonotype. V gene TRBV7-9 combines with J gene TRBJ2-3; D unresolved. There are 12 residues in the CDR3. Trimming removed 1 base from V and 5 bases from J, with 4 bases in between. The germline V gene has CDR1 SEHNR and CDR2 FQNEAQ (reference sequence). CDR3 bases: TGTGCCAGCAGCTTAGAGTTAGATACGCAGTATTTT. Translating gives CASSLELDTQYF.

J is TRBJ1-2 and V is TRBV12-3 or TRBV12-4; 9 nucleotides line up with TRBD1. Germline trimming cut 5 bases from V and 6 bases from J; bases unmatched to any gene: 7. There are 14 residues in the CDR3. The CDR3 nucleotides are TGTGCCAGCAGTCCAACAGGGGGCGGGAATGGCTACACCTTC. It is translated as CASSPTGGGNGYTF.

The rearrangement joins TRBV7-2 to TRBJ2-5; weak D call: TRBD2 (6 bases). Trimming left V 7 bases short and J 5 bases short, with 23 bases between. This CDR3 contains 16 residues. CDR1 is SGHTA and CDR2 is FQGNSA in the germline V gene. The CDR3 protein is CASTSRESGVGETQYF. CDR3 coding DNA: TGTGCCAGCACCTCGAGGGAATCGGGGGTAGGGGAGACCCAGTACTTC.

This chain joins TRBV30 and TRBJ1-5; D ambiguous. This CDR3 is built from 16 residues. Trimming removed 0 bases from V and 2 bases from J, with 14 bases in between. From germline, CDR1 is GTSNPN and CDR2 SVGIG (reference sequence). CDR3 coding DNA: TGTGCCTGGAGTGTACGCGCGGTAGGAGGCAATCAGCCCCAGCATTTT. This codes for CAWSVRAVGGNQPQHF.

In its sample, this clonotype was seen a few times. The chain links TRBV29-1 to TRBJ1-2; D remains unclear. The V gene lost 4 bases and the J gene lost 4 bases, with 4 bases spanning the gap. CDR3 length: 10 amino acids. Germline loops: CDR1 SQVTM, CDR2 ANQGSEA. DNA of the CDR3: TGCAGCGTTGGGTCCTATGGCTACACCTTC. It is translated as CSVGSYGYTF.

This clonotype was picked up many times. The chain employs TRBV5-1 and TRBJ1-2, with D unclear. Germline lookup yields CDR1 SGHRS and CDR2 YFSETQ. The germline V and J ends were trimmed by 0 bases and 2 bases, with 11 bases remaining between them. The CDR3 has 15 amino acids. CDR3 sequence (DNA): TGCGCCAGCAGCTTGGACCCCGGGCAGAACTATGGCTACACCTTC. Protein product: CASSLDPGQNYGYTF.

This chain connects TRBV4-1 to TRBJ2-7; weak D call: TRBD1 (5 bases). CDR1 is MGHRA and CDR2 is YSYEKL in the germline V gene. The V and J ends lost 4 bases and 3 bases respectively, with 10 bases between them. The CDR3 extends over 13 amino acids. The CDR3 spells CASSPNRNYEQYF. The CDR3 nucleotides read TGCGCCAGCAGCCCAAACAGGAACTACGAGCAGTACTTC.

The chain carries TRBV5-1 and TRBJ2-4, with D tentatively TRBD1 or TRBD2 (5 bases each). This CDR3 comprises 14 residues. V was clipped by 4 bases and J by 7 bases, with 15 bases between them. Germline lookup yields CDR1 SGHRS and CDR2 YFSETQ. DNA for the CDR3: TGCGCCAGCAGCCAAGGGACCCCAGGGAACATTCAGTACTTC. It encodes CASSQGTPGNIQYF. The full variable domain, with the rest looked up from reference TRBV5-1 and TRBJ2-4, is KAGVTQTPRYLIKTRGQQVTLSCSPISGHRSVSWYQQTPGQGLQFLFEYFSETQRNKGNFPGRFSGRQFSNSRSEMNVSTLELGDSALYLCASSQGTPGNIQYFGAGTRLSVL.

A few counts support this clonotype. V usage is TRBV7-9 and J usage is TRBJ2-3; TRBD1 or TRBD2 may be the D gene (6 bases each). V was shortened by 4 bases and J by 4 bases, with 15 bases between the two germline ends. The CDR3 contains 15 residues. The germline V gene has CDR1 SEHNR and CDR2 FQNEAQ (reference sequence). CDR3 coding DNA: TGTGCCAGCAGCTCCGGAGGGGACAAACCAGATACGCAGTATTTT. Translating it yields CASSSGGDKPDTQYF.

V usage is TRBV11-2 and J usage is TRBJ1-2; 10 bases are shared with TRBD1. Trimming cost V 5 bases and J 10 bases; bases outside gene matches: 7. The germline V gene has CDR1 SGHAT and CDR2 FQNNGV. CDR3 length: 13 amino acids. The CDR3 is CASSPDRGLAYTF. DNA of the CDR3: TGTGCCAGCAGCCCCGACAGGGGGCTTGCCTACACCTTC.

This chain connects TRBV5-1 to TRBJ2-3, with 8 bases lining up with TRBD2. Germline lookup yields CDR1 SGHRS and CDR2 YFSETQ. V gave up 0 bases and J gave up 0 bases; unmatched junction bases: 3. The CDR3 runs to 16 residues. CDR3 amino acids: CASSLGLATSTDTQYF. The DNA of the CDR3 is TGCGCCAGCAGCTTGGGACTAGCGACTAGCACAGATACGCAGTATTTT.

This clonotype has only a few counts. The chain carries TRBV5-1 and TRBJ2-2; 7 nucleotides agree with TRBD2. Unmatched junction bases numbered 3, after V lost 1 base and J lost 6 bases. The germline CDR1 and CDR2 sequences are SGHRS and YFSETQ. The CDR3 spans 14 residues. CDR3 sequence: CASSLSTSSGELFF. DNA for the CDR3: TGCGCCAGCAGCTTGTCGACTAGCTCCGGGGAGCTGTTTTTT.

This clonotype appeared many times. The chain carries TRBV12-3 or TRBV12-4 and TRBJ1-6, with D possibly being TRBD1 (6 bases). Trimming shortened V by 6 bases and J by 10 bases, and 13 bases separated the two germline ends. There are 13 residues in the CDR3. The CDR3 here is CASSPRGGSPLHF. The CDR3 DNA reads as TGTGCCAGCAGCCCCAGGGGAGGATCACCCCTCCACTTT.

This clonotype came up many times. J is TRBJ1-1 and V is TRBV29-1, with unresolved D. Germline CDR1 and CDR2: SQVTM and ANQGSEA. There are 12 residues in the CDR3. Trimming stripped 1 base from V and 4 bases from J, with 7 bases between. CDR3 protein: CSVEAGGTEAFF. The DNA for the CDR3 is TGCAGCGTTGAAGCAGGTGGCACTGAAGCTTTCTTT.